Listed here is a single T cell receptor beta chain. The table came from immunoSEQ multiplex PCR; TCRdb's copy has only in-frame clones and leaves some out. The repertoire holds around 11,000 clones, with around 80% as singletons. These data originate in a study of somatic mutations in cytotoxic T cells in rheumatoid arthritis. The CDR3 runs to 19 residues. The chain combines TRBV21-1 with TRBJ2-3; the D segment call TRBD2 is taken from the table without a DNA check. TRBV21-1 is recorded as a pseudogene. The sequenced material came from CD8+ T cells sorted from blood. The TCR comes from an adult with rheumatoid arthritis. The chain's CDR3 is CASSKKRSIREFSTDTQYF. CDR3 coding DNA: TGTGCCAGCAGCAAAAAGCGGTCAATCAGAGAATTTAGCACAGATACGCAGTATTTT.